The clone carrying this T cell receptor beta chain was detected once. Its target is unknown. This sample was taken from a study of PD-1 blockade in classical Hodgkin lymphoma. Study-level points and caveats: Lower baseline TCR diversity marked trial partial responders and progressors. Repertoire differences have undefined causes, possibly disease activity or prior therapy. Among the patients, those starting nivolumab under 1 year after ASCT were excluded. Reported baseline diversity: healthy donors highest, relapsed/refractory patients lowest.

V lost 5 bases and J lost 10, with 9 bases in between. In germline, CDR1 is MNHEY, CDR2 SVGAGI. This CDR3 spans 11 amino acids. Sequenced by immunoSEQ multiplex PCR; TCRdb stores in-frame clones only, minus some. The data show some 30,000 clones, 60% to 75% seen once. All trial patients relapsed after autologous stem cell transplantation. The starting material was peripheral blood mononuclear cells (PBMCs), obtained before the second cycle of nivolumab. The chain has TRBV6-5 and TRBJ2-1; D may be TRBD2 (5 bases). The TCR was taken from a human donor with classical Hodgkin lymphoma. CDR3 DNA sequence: TGTGCCAGCAGTACGGGCGGGGAGCAGTTCTTC. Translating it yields CASSTGGEQFF.